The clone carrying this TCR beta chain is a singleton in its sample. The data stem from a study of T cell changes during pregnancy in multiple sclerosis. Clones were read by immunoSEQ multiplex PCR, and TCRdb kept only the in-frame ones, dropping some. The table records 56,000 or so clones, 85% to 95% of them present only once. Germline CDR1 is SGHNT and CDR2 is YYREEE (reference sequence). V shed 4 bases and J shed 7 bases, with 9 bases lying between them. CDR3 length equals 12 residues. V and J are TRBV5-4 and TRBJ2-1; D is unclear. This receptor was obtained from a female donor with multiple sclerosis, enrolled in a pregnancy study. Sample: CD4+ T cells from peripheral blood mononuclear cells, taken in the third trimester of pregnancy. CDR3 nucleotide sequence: TGTGCCAGCAGCATGGCAGGTAATGAGCAGTTCTTC. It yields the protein CASSMAGNEQFF.